One and the same sample provided the 26 T cell receptor beta chains below, sequenced in a study of cytomegalovirus exposure and HLA in healthy donors. Primers: 60 Vbeta forward and 13 Jbeta reverse. Sequenced by immunoSEQ multiplex PCR; TCRdb stores in-frame clones only, minus some. The data contain 150,000 to 200,000 clones, around four fifths of them seen just once; the ten biggest clones take up 1.9%. Source material: PBMCs. The receptors were sampled from a man younger than 35 in good health and CMV-seronegative.

The CDR3 here is CASSQAQVEKLFF. The CDR3 DNA reads as TGCGCCAGCAGCCAGGCACAGGTTGAAAAACTGTTTTTT. The genes are TRBV4-1 and TRBJ1-4; the D gene is possibly TRBD1 (5 bases). Trimming took 3 bases from V and 7 from J, leaving 9 bases between them. The CDR3 is made up of 13 amino acids. Looked up from germline, CDR1 is MGHRA and CDR2 is YSYEKL.

V usage is TRBV18 and J usage is TRBJ2-7; the match to TRBD2 covers 10 bases. Trimming cost V 1 base and J 3 bases; bases outside gene matches: 9. The germline gives CDR1 KGHSH, CDR2 LQKENI. CDR3 length equals 17 residues. CDR3 nucleotide sequence: TGTGCCAGCTCACCACGGGGGACTAGCGCTGGGGGCTACGAGCAGTACTTC. Its protein product is CASSPRGTSAGGYEQYF.

Comment on this clone: Additional DNA sequences in this sample encode the identical CDR3. CDR3 region: CASSIRTISSGANVLTF. In DNA form, the CDR3 reads TGTGCCAGTAGTATACGCACTATTAGCTCTGGGGCCAACGTCCTGACTTTC. The J gene is TRBJ2-6, the V gene TRBV19; D gene unclear. V lost 2 bases to trimming and J lost 0 bases, with 11 bases between them. The germline gives CDR1 LNHDA, CDR2 SQIVND (reference sequence). The length of the CDR3 is 17 residues.

The chain has TRBV28 and TRBJ2-7, with 10 bases that match TRBD2. Germline V lookup: CDR1 MDHEN, CDR2 SYDVKM. The V gene end was trimmed by 6 bases and the J gene end by 6 bases; junction bases not matched to a gene: 8. The CDR3 extends over 14 amino acids. Here the CDR3 reads CASRILAGAREQYF. The DNA for the CDR3 is TGTGCCAGCAGGATTCTAGCGGGAGCTCGCGAGCAGTACTTC.

This clone was seen just once. The genes are TRBV29-1 and TRBJ1-1, with TRBD1 as a possible D gene (5 bases). The CDR3 has 16 amino acids. Trimming stripped 3 bases from V and 3 bases from J, with 20 bases between. Germline V gives CDR1 SQVTM, CDR2 ANQGSEA. CDR3: CSVDVGGAQGDTEAFF. The DNA for the CDR3 is TGCAGCGTTGATGTTGGTGGGGCACAAGGAGACACTGAAGCTTTCTTT.

The V and J genes are TRBV18 and TRBJ1-1; D call uncertain. There are 15 residues in the CDR3. In germline, CDR1 is KGHSH, CDR2 LQKENI. V lost 2 bases, J lost 6 bases, and 16 bases lay in between. The CDR3 DNA reads TGTGCCAGCTCACCATCTCCCCGGGGATCCGCTGAAGCTTTCTTT. Protein product: CASSPSPRGSAEAFF.

The chain recombines TRBV6-1 with TRBJ1-2; 9 bases map to TRBD1. The CDR3 totals 16 residues. From germline, CDR1 is MNHNS and CDR2 SASEGT. V trimming: 3 bases; J trimming: 4 bases; junction bases outside the gene matches: 9. CDR3 nucleotides: TGTGCCAGCAGTGATTCCGCGGGACAGGGCGTCTATGGCTACACCTTC. Protein product: CASSDSAGQGVYGYTF.

This clone is a singleton in its sample. This sequence joins TRBV28 and TRBJ2-1; weak D call: TRBD2 (5 bases). V lost 5 bases and J 7 bases, leaving 24 bases between the germline ends. Germline-derived CDR1 and CDR2 are MDHEN and SYDVKM. The CDR3 extends over 17 amino acids. The CDR3 DNA sequence: TGTGCCAGCAGTGAGCGCGGGCGTCTGGGCTTTGGGAATGAGCAGTTCTTC. Translated: CASSERGRLGFGNEQFF.

This clone was observed a single time. The chain couples TRBV11-1 to TRBJ2-1, with D perhaps matching TRBD2 (5 bases). V lost 0 bases to trimming and J lost 0 bases, with 12 bases between them. The CDR3 runs 17 residues. Germline V gene lookup returns CDR1 SGHAT and CDR2 FQDESV (reference sequence). This CDR3 reads CASSLAEWESSYNEQFF. The CDR3 bases are TGTGCCAGCAGCTTAGCGGAGTGGGAGAGCTCCTACAATGAGCAGTTCTTC.

This chain joins TRBV7-2 and TRBJ2-1; D perhaps matches TRBD2 (5 bases). The CDR3 consists of 15 residues. The V end was cut by 2 bases, the J end by 0 bases, with 8 bases between. CDR1 SGHTA and CDR2 FQGNSA come from the germline V gene. In DNA form, the CDR3 reads TGTGCCAGCAGCTTATGGGAGAGCTCCTACAATGAGCAGTTCTTC. Translation: CASSLWESSYNEQFF.

This chain connects TRBV7-2 to TRBJ2-7, with 9 bases that match TRBD2. Germline trimming cut 5 bases from V and 2 bases from J; bases unmatched to any gene: 7. CDR3 length: 15 residues. Germline V gene data show CDR1 as SGHTA and CDR2 as FQGNSA. CDR3 amino acids: CASSPGASGAYEQYF. The CDR3 DNA follows: TGTGCCAGCAGCCCCGGGGCTAGCGGGGCCTACGAGCAGTACTTC.

The chain carries TRBV9 and TRBJ2-2; perhaps TRBD2 as D (5 bases). V gave up 0 bases and J gave up 6 bases, with 6 bases separating them. There are 13 residues in the CDR3. Per germline, CDR1 SGDLS and CDR2 YYNGEE. The CDR3 loop reads CASSVGGPGELFF. In nucleotides, the CDR3 is TGTGCCAGCAGCGTAGGAGGGCCCGGGGAGCTGTTTTTT.

The gene calls are TRBV28 and TRBJ2-1; D possibly corresponds to TRBD1 (6 bases). The CDR3 runs 16 residues. Trimming cost V 1 base and J 4 bases, with 14 bases left between them. CDR1 is MDHEN, CDR2 SYDVKM, per germline. The DNA of the CDR3 is TGTGCCAGCAGTTTATCGGGGCAGGGGCGATACAATGAGCAGTTCTTC. Translation gives CASSLSGQGRYNEQFF. The whole variable domain, remainder taken from reference TRBV28 and TRBJ2-1, is DVKVTQSSRYLVKRTGEKVFLECVQDMDHENMFWYRQDPGLGLRLIYFSYDVKMKEKGDIPEGYSVSREKKERFSLILESASTNQTSMYLCASSLSGQGRYNEQFFGPGTRLTVL.

CDR3 bases: TGTGCCAGCAGTTCGGCGGCGGGGGGCGCATTTGGCTACACCTTC. Translated: CASSSAAGGAFGYTF. The V call is TRBV28, the J call TRBJ1-2; a weak D match, TRBD1 (6 bases). The CDR3 spans 15 residues. Trimming removed 4 bases from V and 7 bases from J, with 19 bases in between. CDR1 MDHEN and CDR2 SYDVKM come from the germline V gene.

The chain carries TRBV5-6 and TRBJ2-1; 11 positions agree with TRBD2. Germline assignment: CDR1 SGHDT and CDR2 YYEEEE. J lost 4 bases, V lost 3 bases, and 9 bases had no gene match. The CDR3 loop spans 17 amino acids. CDR3 coding DNA: TGTGCCAGCAGCTCCCCTCTGACTAGCGGGGTTTACAATGAGCAGTTCTTC. It is translated as CASSSPLTSGVYNEQFF.

This chain connects TRBV4-1 to TRBJ2-7; possible D gene TRBD1, 5 bases. Germline V gene data show CDR1 as MGHRA and CDR2 as YSYEKL. The CDR3 covers 16 residues. Trimming removed 0 bases from V and 2 bases from J, with 14 bases in between. The CDR3 nucleotides read TGCGCCAGCAGCCAAGAAGGTGCAGGCAGGGCCTACGAGCAGTACTTC. This encodes CASSQEGAGRAYEQYF.

The CDR3 loop is CASSVAAVQDTEAFF. CDR3 bases: TGTGCCAGCAGCGTAGCGGCGGTACAAGACACTGAAGCTTTCTTT. The rearrangement links TRBV9 to TRBJ1-1; D not resolved. This CDR3 is built from 15 residues. V was clipped by 0 bases and J by 3 bases, with 12 bases between them. Germline loops: CDR1 SGDLS, CDR2 YYNGEE.

The CDR3 protein is CASSDYSGTTDTQYF. In nucleotides, the CDR3 is TGTGCCAGCAGCGACTATAGCGGGACCACAGATACGCAGTATTTT. This chain links TRBV9 with TRBJ2-3; 8 bases agree with TRBD2. The CDR3 has 15 residues. V lost 3 bases and J lost 2; bases outside the gene matches: 5. Germline V gene lookup returns CDR1 SGDLS and CDR2 YYNGEE. The full variable domain, completed using reference TRBV9 and TRBJ2-3, is DSGVTQTPKHLITATGQRVTLRCSPRSGDLSVYWYQQSLDQGLQFLIQYYNGEERAKGNILERFSAQQFPDLHSELNLSSLELGDSALYFCASSDYSGTTDTQYFGPGTRLTVL.

V and J are TRBV6-1 and TRBJ1-4; 7 bases align to TRBD1. CDR3 length equals 15 residues. With 3 bases clipped from V and 4 bases from J, the junction kept 5 bases outside the gene matches. CDR1 is MNHNS, CDR2 SASEGT, per germline. The CDR3 loop reads CASSESGTDNEKLFF. CDR3 coding DNA: TGTGCCAGCAGTGAGTCCGGGACAGATAATGAAAAACTGTTTTTT.

In DNA form, the CDR3 reads TGTGCCAGCAGTGAAGGGCCACTAGCGGGAGGTAATGAGCAGTTCTTC. It yields the protein CASSEGPLAGGNEQFF. The J gene is TRBJ2-1, the V gene TRBV2; 12 positions match TRBD2. The CDR3 loop spans 16 amino acids. Germline V gene lookup returns CDR1 SNHLY and CDR2 FYNNEI. Losses at the gene ends were 1 base for V and 7 bases for J; bases not matched to a gene: 5.

This rearrangement joins TRBV19 to TRBJ1-6; D is unclear. The CDR3 is 13 amino acids. CDR1 and CDR2 from the germline V gene are LNHDA and SQIVND (reference sequence). Trimming removed 8 bases from V and 9 bases from J, with 14 bases in between. CDR3 residues: CASREGWGSPLHF. For the CDR3, the DNA is TGTGCCAGTCGAGAGGGTTGGGGTTCACCCCTCCACTTT.

The V call is TRBV5-1, the J call TRBJ2-5; no reliable D call. The CDR3 length is 14 residues. V was pared by 0 bases and J by 0 bases, with 6 bases between. CDR1 and CDR2 from the germline V gene are SGHRS and YFSETQ. CDR3 region: CASSLGLYQETQYF. CDR3 nucleotides: TGCGCCAGCAGCTTGGGTCTGTACCAAGAGACCCAGTACTTC.

The J gene is TRBJ2-3, the V gene TRBV7-2; 7 nucleotides agree with TRBD2. Germline V gives CDR1 SGHTA, CDR2 FQGNSA. The CDR3 length is 17 residues. The trim removed 6 bases at V and 0 bases at J, leaving 12 bases unmatched. CDR3 in amino acids: CASSTSRWGGSTDTQYF. CDR3 nucleotide sequence: TGTGCCAGCAGTACATCCCGGTGGGGAGGGAGCACAGATACGCAGTATTTT.

The chain carries TRBV27 and TRBJ2-7, with D maybe TRBD2 (7 bases). Germline values: CDR1 MNHEY, CDR2 SMNVEV (reference sequence). V dropped 6 bases and J dropped 3 bases, with 18 bases sitting between them. The length of the CDR3 is 15 residues. CDR3 in amino acids: CASSPRGGGLYEQYF. The CDR3 bases are TGTGCCAGCAGCCCCCGAGGGGGGGGGCTCTACGAGCAGTACTTC.

The chain links TRBV2 to TRBJ2-1; 12 nucleotides agree with TRBD2. V dropped 4 bases and J dropped 2; count of bases not matched to a gene: 0. The CDR3 contains 15 residues. Germline V gives CDR1 SNHLY, CDR2 FYNNEI. The CDR3: CASSASGRAYNEQFF. The DNA of the CDR3 is TGTGCCAGCAGTGCTAGCGGGAGGGCCTACAATGAGCAGTTCTTC. Drawing the rest from reference TRBV2 and TRBJ2-1, the complete variable domain is EPEVTQTPSHQVTQMGQEVILRCVPISNHLYFYWYRQILGQKVEFLVSFYNNEISEKSEIFDDQFSVERPDGSNFTLKIRSTKLEDSAMYFCASSASGRAYNEQFFGPGTRLTVL.

The chain joins TRBV19 to TRBJ1-2; a possible D gene is TRBD1 (6 bases). V lost 10 bases to trimming and J lost 0 bases, with 12 bases between them. CDR3 length: 13 residues. Germline values: CDR1 LNHDA, CDR2 SQIVND (reference sequence). CDR3 region: CATTTGPNYGYTF. The CDR3 region has the DNA TGTGCCACTACGACAGGACCTAACTATGGCTACACCTTC.